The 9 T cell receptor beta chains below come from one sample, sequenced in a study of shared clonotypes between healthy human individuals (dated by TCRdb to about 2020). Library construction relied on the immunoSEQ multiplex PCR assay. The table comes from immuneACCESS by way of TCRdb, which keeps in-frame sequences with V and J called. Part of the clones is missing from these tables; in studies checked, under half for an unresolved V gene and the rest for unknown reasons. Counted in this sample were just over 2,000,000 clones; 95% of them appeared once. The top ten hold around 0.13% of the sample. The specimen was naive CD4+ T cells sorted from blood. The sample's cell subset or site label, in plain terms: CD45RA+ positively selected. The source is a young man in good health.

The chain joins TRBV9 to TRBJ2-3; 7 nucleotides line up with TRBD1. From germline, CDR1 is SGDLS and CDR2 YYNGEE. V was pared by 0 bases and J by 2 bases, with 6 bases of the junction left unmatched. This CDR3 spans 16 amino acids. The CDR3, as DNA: TGTGCCAGCAGCGTAGGGGACAGCCTTAACACAGATACGCAGTATTTT. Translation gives CASSVGDSLNTDTQYF.

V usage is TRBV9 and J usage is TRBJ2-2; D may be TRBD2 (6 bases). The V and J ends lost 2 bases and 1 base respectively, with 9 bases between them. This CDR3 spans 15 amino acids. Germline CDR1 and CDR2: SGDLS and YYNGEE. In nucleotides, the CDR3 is TGTGCCAGCAGCGTGACGGGGGAGAACACCGGGGAGCTGTTTTTT. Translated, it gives CASSVTGENTGELFF.

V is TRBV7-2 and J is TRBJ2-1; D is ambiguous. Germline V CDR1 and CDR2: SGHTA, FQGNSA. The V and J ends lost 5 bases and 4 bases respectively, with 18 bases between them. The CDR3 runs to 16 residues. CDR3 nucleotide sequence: TGTGCCAGCAGCAACCCCAACAGAGCCGGGTACAATGAGCAGTTCTTC. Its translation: CASSNPNRAGYNEQFF.

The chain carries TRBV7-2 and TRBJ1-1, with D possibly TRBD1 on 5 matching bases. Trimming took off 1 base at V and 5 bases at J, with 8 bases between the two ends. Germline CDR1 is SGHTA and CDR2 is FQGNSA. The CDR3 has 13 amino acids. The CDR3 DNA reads TGTGCCAGCAGCTTAGAGAGGGGAACTGAAGCTTTCTTT. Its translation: CASSLERGTEAFF. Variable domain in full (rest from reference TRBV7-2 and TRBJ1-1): GAGVSQSPSNKVTEKGKDVELRCDPISGHTALYWYRQSLGQGLEFLIYFQGNSAPDKSGLPSDRFSAERTGGSVSTLTIQRTQQEDSAVYLCASSLERGTEAFFGQGTRLTVV.

The CDR3 region has the DNA TGTGCCAGCAGTTACGTTTCCGGAGCCTACAATGAGCAGTTCTTC. It translates to CASSYVSGAYNEQFF. J is TRBJ2-1 and V is TRBV6-5, with unresolved D. The CDR3 covers 15 residues. The V end was cut by 2 bases, the J end by 2 bases, with 10 bases between. Germline V gives CDR1 MNHEY, CDR2 SVGAGI.

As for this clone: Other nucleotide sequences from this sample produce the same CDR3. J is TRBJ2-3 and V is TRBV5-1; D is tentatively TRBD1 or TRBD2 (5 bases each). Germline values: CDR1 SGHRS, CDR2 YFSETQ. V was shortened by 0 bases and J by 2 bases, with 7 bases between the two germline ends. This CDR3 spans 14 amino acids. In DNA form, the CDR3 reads TGCGCCAGCAGCTTGGGAGGGGACACAGATACGCAGTATTTT. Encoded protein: CASSLGGDTDTQYF.

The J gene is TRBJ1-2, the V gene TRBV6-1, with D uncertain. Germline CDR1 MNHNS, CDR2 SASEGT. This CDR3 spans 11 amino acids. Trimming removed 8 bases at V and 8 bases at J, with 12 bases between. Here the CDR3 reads CASLFYEGYTF. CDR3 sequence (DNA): TGTGCCAGCCTGTTCTATGAGGGCTACACCTTC.

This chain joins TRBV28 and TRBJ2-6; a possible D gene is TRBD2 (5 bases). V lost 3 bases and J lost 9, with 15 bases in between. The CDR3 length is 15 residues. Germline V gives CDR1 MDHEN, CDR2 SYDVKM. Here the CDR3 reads CASSFRGKSGNVLTF. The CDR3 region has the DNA TGTGCCAGCAGTTTTCGAGGGAAGTCGGGCAACGTCCTGACTTTC. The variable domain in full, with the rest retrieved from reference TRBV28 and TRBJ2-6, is DVKVTQSSRYLVKRTGEKVFLECVQDMDHENMFWYRQDPGLGLRLIYFSYDVKMKEKGDIPEGYSVSREKKERFSLILESASTNQTSMYLCASSFRGKSGNVLTFGAGSRLTVL.

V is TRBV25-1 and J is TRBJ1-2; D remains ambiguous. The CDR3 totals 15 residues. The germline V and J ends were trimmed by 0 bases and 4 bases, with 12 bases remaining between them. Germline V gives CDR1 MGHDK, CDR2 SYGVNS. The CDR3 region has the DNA TGTGCCAGCAGTGAATATGGGCTGGGGAGCTATGGCTACACCTTC. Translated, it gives CASSEYGLGSYGYTF.